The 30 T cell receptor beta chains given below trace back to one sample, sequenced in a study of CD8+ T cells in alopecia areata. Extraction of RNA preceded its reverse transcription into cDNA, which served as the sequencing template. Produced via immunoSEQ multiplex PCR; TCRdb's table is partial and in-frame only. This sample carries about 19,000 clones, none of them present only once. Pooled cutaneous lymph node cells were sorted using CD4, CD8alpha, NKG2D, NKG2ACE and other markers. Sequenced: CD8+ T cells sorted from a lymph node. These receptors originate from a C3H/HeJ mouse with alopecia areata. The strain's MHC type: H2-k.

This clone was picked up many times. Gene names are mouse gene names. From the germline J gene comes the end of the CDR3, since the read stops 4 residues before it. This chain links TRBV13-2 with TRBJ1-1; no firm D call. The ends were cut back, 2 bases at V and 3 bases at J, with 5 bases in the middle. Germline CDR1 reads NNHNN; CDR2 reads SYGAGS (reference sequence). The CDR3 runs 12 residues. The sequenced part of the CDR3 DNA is TGTGCCAGCGGTGAAGAGGACACA. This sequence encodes CASGEEDT. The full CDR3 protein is CASGEEDTEVFF.

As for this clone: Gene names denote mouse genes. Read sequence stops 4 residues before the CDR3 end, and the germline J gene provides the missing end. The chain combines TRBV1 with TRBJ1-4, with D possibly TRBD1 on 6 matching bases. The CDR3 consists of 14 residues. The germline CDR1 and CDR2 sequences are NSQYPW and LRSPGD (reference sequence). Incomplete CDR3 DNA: TGCACCTGCAGTGCAGATCTAGGGGGCGAA. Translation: CTCSADLGGE. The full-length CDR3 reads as CTCSADLGGERLFF.

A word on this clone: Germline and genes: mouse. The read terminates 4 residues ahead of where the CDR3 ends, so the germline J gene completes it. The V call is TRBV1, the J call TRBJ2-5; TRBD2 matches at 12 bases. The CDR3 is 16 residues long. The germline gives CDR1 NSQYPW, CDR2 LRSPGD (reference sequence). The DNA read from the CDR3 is TGCACCTGCAGTGCAGGACTGGGGGGGCGCGGGGAC. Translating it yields CTCSAGLGGRGD. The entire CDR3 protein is CTCSAGLGGRGDTQYF. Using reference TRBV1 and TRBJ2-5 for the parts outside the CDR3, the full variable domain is VTLLEQNPRWRLVPRGQAVNLRCILKNSQYPWMSWYQQDLQKQLQWLFTLRSPGDKEVKSLPGADYLATRVTDTELRLQVANMSQGRTLYCTCSAGLGGRGDTQYFGPGTRLLVL.

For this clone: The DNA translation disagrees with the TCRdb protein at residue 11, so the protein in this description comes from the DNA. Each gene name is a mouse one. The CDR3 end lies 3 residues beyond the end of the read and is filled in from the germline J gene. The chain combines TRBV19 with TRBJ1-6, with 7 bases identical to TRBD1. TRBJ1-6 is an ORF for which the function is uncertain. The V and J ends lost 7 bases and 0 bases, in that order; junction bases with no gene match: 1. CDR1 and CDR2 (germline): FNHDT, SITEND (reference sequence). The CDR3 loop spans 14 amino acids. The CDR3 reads CASGTVSYNSPLYF. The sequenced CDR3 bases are TGTGCCAGCGGGACAGTTTCCTATAATTCGCCC.

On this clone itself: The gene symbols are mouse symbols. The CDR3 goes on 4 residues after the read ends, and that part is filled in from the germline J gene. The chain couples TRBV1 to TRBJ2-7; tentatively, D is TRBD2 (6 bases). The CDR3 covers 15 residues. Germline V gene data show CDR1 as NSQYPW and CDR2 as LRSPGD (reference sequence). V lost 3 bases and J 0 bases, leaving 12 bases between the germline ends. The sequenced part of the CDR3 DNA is TGCACCTGCAGTGCGAAACTGGGCCTCTCCTAT. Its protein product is CTCSAKLGLSY. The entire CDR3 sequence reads CTCSAKLGLSYEQYF.

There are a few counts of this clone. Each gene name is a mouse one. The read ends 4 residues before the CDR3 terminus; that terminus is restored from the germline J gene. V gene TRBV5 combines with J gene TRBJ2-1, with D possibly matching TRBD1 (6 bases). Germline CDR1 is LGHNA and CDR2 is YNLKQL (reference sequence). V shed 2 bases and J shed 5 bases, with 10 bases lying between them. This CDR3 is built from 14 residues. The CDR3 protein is CASSQPQGDAEQFF. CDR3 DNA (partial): TGTGCCAGCAGCCAACCACAGGGAGATGCT.

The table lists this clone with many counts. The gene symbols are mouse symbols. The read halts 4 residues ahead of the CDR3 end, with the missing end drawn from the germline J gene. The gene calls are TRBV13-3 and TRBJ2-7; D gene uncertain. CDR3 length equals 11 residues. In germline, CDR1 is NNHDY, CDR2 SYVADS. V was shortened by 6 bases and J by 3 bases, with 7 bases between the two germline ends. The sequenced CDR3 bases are TGTGCCAGCATCCAGCTCTAT. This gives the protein CASIQLY. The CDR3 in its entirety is CASIQLYEQYF.

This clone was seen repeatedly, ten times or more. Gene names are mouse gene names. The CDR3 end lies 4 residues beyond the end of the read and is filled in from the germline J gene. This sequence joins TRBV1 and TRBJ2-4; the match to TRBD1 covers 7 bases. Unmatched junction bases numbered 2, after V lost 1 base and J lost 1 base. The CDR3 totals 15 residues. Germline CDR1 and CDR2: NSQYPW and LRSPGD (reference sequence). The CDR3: CTCSAADRGQNTLYF. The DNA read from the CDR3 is TGCACCTGCAGTGCAGCAGACAGGGGTCAAAAC.

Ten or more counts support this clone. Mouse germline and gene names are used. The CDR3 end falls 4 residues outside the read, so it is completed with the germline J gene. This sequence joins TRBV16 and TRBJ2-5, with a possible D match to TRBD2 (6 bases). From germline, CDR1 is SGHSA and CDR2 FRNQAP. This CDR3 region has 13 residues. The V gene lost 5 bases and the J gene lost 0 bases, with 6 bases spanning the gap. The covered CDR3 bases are TGTGCAAGCAGCGGGGGGAACCAAGAC. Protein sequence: CASSGGNQD. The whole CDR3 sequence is CASSGGNQDTQYF. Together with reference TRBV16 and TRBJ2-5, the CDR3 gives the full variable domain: NAGVIQTPRHKVTGKGQEATLWCEPISGHSAVFWYRQTIVQGLEFLTYFRNQAPIDDSGMPKERFSAQMPNQSHSTLKIQSTQPQDSAVYLCASSGGNQDTQYFGPGTRLLVL.

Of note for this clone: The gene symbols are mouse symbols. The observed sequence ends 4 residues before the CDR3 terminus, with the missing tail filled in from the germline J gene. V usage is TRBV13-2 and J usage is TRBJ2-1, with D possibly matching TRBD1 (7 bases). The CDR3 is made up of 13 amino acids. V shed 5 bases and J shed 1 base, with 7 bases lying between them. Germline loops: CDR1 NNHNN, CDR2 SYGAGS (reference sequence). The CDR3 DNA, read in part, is TGTGCCAGCGGAGGGGGCAACTATGCT. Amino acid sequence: CASGGGNYA. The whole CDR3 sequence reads CASGGGNYAEQFF.

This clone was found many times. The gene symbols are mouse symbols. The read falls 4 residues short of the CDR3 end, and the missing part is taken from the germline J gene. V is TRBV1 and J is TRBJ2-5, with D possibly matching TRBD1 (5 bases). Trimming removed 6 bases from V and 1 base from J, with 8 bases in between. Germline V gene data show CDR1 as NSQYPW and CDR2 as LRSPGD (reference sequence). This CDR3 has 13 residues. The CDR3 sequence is CTCRTEYQDTQYF. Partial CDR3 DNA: TGCACCTGCAGGACAGAATACCAAGAC.

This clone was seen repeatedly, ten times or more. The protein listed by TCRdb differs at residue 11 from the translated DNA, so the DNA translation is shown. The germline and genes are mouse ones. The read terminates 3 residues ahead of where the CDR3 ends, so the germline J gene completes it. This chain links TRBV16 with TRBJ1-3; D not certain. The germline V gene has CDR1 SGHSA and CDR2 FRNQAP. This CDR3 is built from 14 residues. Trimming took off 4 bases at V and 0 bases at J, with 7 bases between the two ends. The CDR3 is CASSSQNSGNTLYF. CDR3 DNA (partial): TGTGCAAGCAGCTCACAGAATTCTGGAAATACG.

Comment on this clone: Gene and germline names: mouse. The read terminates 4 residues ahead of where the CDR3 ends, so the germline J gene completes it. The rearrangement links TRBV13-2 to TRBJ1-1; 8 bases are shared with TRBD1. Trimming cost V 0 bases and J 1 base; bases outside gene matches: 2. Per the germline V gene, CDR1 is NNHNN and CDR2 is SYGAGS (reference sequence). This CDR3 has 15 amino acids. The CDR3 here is CASGDGGQGNTEVFF. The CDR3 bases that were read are TGTGCCAGCGGTGATGGAGGACAGGGAAACACA.

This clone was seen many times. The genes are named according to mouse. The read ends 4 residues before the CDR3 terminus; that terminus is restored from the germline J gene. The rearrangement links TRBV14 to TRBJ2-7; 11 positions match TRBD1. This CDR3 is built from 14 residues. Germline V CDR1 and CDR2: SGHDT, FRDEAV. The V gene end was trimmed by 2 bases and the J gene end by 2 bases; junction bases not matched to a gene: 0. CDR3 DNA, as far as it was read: TGTGCCAGCAGTTTGGGACAGGGGGCCTAT. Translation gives CASSLGQGAY. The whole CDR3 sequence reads CASSLGQGAYEQYF.

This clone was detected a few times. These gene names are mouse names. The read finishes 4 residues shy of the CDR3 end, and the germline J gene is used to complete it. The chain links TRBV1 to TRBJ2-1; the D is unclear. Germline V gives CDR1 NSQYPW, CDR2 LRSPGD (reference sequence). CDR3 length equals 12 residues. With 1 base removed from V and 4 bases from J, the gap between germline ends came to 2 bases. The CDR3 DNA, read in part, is TGCACCTGCAGTGCAGGGTATGCT. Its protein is CTCSAGYA. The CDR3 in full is CTCSAGYAEQFF.

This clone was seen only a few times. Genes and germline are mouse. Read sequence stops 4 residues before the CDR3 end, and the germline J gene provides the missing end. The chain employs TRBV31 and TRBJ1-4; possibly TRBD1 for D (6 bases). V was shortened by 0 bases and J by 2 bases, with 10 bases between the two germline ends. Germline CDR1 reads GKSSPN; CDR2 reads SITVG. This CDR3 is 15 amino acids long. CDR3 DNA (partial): TGTGCCTGGAGTCTAGCGGGGGGCTCCAACGAA. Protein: CAWSLAGGSNE. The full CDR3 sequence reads CAWSLAGGSNERLFF.

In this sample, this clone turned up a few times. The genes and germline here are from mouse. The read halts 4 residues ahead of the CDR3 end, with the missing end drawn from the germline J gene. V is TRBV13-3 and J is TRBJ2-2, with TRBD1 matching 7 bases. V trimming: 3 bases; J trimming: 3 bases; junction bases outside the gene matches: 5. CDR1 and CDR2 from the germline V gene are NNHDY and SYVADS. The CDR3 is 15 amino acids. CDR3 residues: CASSVRTGYTGQLYF. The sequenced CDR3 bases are TGTGCCAGCAGTGTTAGGACAGGATACACCGGG.

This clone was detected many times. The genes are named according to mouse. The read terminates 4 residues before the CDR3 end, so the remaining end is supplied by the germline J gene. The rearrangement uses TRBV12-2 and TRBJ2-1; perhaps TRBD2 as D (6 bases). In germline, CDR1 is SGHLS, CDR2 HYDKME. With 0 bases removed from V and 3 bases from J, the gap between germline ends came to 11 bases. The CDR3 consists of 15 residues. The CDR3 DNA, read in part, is TGTGCCAGCTCTCTCGGCGGGGGGTCCTATGCT. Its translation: CASSLGGGSYA. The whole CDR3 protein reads CASSLGGGSYAEQFF.

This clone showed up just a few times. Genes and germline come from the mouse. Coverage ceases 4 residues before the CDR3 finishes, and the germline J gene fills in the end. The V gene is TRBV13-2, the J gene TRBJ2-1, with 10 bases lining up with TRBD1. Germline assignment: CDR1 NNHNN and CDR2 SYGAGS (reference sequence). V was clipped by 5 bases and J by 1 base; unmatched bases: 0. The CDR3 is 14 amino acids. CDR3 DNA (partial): TGTGCCAGCGGGGGACAGGGGAACTATGCT. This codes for CASGGQGNYA. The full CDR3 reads CASGGQGNYAEQFF.

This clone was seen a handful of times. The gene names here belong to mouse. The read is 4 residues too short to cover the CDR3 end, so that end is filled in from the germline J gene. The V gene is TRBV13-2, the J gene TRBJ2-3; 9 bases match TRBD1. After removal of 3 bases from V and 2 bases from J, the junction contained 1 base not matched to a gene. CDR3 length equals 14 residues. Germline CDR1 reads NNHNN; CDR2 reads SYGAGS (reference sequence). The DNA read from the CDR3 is TGTGCCAGCGGTGGGACAGGGGCTGCAGAA. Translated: CASGGTGAAE. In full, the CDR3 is CASGGTGAAETLYF.

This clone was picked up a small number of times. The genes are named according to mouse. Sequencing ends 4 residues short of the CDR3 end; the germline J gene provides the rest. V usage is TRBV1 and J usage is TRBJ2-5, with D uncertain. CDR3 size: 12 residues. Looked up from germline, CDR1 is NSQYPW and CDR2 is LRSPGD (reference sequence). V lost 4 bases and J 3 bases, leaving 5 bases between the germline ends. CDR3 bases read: TGCACCTGCAGTGTACAGCAAGAC. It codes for CTCSVQQD. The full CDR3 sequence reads CTCSVQQDTQYF.

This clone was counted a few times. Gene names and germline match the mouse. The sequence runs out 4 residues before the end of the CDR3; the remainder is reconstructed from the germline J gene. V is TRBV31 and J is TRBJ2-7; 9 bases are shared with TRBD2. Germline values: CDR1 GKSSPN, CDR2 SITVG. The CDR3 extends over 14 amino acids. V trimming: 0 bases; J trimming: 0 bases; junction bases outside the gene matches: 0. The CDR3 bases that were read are TGTGCCTGGAGTCTCTGGGGGGGCTCCTAT. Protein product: CAWSLWGGSY. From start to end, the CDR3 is CAWSLWGGSYEQYF.

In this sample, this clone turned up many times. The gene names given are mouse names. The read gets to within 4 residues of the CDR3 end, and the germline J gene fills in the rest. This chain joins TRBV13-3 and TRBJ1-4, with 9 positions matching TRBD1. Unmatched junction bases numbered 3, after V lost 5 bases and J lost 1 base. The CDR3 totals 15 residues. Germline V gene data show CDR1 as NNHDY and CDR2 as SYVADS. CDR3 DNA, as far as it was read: TGTGCCAGCAGAGAACAGGGGGCTTCCAACGAA. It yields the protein CASREQGASNE. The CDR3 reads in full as CASREQGASNERLFF.

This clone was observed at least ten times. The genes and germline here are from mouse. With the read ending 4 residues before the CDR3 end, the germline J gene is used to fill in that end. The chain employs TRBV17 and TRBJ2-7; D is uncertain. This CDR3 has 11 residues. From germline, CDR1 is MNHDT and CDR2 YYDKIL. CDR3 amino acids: CASSSGYEQYF. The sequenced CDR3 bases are TGTGCTAGCAGTAGTGGGTAT.

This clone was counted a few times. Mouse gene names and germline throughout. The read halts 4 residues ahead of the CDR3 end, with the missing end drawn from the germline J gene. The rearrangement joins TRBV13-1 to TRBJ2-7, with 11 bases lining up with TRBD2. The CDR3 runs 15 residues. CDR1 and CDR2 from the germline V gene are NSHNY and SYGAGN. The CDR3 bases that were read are TGTGCCAGCAGTGACCCGGACTGGGGGGTTGAT. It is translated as CASSDPDWGVD. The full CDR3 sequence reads CASSDPDWGVDEQYF.

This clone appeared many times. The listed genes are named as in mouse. The sequenced part of the CDR3 DNA is TGTGCCAGCAGTCCGGGACAAAACTATGCT. It codes for CASSPGQNYA. The entire CDR3 protein is CASSPGQNYAEQFF. The chain links TRBV14 to TRBJ2-1; D is possibly TRBD1 (6 bases). The CDR3 is cut off 4 residues early in the read; its end comes from the germline J gene. V lost 4 bases and J lost 1, with 9 bases in between. The CDR3 has 14 amino acids. The germline gives CDR1 SGHDT, CDR2 FRDEAV.

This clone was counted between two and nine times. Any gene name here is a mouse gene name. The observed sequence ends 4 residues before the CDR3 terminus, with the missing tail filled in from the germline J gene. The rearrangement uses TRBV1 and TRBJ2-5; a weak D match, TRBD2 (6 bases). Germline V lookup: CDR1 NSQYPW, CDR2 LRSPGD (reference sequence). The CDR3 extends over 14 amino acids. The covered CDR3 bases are TGCACCTGCAGTGCAGACCGGGACTTAGAC. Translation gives CTCSADRDLD. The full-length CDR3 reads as CTCSADRDLDTQYF.

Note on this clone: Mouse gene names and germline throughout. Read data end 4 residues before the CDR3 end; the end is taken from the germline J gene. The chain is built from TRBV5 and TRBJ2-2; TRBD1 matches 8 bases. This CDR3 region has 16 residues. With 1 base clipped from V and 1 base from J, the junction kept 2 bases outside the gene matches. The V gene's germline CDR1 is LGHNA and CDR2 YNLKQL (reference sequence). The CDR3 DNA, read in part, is TGTGCCAGCAGCCAAGGGACAGGGAGAAACACCGGG. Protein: CASSQGTGRNTG. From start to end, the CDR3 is CASSQGTGRNTGQLYF.

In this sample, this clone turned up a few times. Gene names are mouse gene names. The part of the CDR3 DNA that was read is TGTGCCAGCAGTATTATGTGGGGGGGAGATGCT. Its protein is CASSIMWGGDA. The full CDR3 protein reads CASSIMWGGDAEQFF. J is TRBJ2-1 and V is TRBV19; 8 bases are a match to TRBD2. The read ends 4 residues before the CDR3 terminus; that terminus is restored from the germline J gene. Unmatched junction bases numbered 6, after V lost 2 bases and J lost 5 bases. Germline values: CDR1 FNHDT, CDR2 SITEND (reference sequence). The CDR3 sequence is 15 residues long.

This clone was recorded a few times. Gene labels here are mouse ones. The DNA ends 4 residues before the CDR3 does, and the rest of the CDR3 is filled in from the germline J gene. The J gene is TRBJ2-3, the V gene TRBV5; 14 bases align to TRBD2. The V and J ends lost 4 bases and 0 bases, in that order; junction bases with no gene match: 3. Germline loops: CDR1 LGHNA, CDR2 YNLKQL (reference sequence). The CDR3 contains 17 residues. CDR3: CASSRGLGGRSAETLYF. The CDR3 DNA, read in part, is TGTGCCAGCAGCCGGGGACTGGGGGGGCGCAGTGCAGAA.